The source of this TCR beta chain is a study of T cells in Graves' hyperthyroidism and ophthalmopathy. General study points: Expanded thyroid clonotypes (above 0.001) were mostly also found in blood.

V was shortened by 5 bases and J by 3 bases, with 14 bases between the two germline ends. Germline-derived CDR1 and CDR2 are SGHAT and FQNNGV. This CDR3 is built from 14 residues. Amplification of TCR beta CDR3 regions used RNA as the template. The TCR CDR3 first-round RT-PCR relied on the HTBI primer set. TCRdb itself ran the multiplex PCR reads through MiXCR, one entry per CDR3 protein. The table has approximately 600,000 distinct CDR3 sequences, about 20% seen once; the top ten hold 30% to 40%. This clonotype was counted at least ten times. The antigen remains undetermined. The clonotype was recovered from a man aged 30 to 45 with Graves' ophthalmopathy. The sample taken for sequencing was blood. This chain connects TRBV11-2 to TRBJ2-7, with D perhaps given as TRBD1 or TRBD2 (6 bases each). CDR3 amino acids: CASSLGGKLYEQYF. The CDR3 DNA is TGTGCCAGCAGCCTCGGGGGCAAGCTCTACGAGCAGTACTTC.